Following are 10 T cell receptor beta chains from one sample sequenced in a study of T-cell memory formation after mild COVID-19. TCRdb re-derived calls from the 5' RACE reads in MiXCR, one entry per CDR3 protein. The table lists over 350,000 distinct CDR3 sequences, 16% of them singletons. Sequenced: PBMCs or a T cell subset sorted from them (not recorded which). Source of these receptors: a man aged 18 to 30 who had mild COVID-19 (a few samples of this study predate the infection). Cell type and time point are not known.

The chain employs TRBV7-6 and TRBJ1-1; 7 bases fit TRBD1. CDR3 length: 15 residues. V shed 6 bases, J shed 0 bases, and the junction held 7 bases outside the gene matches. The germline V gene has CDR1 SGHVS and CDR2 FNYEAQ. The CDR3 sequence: CASSQIGGMNTEAFF. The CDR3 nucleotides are TGTGCCAGCAGTCAGATAGGGGGCATGAACACTGAAGCTTTCTTT.

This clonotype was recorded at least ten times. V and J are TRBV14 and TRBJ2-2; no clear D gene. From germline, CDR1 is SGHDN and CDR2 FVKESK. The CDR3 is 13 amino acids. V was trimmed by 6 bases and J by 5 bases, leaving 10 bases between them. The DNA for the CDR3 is TGTGCCAGCAGTTCGGACGCGACCGGGGAGCTGTTTTTT. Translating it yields CASSSDATGELFF.

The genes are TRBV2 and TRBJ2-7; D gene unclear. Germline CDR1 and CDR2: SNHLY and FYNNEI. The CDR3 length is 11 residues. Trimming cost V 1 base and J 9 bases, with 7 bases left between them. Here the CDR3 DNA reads TGTGCCAGCAGTGAAGGCGGTGGGCAGTACGTC. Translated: CASSEGGGQYV.

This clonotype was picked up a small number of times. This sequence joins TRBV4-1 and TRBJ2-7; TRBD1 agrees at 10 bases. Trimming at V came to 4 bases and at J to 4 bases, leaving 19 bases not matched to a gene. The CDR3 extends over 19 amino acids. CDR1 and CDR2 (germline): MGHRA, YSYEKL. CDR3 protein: CASSRNMQGTGTGAYEQYF. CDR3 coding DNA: TGCGCCAGCAGCCGTAACATGCAGGGCACGGGGACAGGGGCGTACGAGCAGTACTTC.

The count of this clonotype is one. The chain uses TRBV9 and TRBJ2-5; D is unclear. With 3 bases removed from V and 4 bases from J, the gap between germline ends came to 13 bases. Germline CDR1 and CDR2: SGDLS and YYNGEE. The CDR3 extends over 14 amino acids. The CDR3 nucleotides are TGTGCCAGCAGCGCCTACCTAGAAACAGAGACCCAGTACTTC. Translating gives CASSAYLETETQYF.

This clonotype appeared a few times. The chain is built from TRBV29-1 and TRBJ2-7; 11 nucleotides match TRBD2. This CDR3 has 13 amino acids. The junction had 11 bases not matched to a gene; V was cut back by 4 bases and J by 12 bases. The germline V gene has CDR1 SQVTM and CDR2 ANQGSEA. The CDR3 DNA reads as TGCAGCGTTGGGCTCACTAGCGGGGGCCCTTGGTACTTC. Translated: CSVGLTSGGPWYF.

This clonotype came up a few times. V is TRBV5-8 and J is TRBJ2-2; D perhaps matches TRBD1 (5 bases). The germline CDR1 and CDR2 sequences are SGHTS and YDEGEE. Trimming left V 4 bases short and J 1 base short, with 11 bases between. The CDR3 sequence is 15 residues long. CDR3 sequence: CASSERQKNTGELFF. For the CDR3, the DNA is TGTGCCAGCAGCGAAAGACAGAAGAACACCGGGGAGCTGTTTTTT.

CDR3 sequence (DNA): TGTGCCAGCGGCCGCCGGGCCCAGTACTTC. It is translated as CASGRRAQYF. This chain connects TRBV6-5 to TRBJ2-5; D unresolved. Germline assignment: CDR1 MNHEY and CDR2 SVGAGI. Between the trimmed V and J ends, which lost 8 bases and 9 bases, there was a span of 10 bases. CDR3 length equals 10 residues.

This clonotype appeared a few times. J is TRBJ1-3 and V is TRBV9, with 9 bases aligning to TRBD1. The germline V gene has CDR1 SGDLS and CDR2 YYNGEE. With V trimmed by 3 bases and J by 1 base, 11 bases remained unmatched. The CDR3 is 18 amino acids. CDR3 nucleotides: TGTGCCAGCAGCGAGCCGCCTGACAGGGGGTTATCTGGAAACACCATATATTTT. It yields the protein CASSEPPDRGLSGNTIYF.

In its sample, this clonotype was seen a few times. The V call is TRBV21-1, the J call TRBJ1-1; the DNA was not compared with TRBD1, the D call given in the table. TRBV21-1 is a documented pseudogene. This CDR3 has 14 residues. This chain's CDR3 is CASRGDRADTEAFF. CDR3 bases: TGTGCCAGCAGGGGGGATAGGGCGGATACTGAAGCTTTCTTT.